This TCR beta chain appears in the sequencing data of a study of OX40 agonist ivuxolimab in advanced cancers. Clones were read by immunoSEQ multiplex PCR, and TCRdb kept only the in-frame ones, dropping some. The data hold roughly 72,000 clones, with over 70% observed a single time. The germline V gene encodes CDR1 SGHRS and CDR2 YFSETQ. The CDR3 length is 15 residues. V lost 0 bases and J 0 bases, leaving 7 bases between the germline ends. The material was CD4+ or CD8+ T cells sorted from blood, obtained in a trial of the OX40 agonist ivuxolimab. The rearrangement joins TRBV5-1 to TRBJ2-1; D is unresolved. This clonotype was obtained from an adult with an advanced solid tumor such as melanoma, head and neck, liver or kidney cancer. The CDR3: CASSLGQTSYNEQFF. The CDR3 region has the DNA TGCGCCAGCAGCTTGGGGCAGACCTCCTACAATGAGCAGTTCTTC.